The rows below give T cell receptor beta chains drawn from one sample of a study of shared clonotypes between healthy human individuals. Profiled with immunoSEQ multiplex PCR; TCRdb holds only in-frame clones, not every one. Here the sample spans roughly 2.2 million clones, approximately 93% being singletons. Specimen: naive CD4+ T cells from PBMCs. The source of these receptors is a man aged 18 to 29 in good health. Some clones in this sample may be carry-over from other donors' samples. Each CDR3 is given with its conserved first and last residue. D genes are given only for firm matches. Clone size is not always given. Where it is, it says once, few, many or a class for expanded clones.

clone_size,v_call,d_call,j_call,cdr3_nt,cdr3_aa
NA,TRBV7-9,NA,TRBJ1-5,TGTGCCAGCAGCTCTACAGGGTCGGGCGGCAATCAGCCCCAGCATTTT,CASSSTGSGGNQPQHF
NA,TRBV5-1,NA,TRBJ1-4,TGCGCCAGCAGCTCGGGGAATGTCGGAATTGGGGAAAAACTGTTTTTT,CASSSGNVGIGEKLFF
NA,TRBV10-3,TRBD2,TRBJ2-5,TGTGCCATCAGTACATCGGCGGGAGAGGTCGGTGAGACCCAGTACTTC,CAISTSAGEVGETQYF
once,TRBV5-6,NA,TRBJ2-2,TGTGCCAGCAGCTTGGAGGGCAGGAACACCGGGGAGCTGTTTTTT,CASSLEGRNTGELFF
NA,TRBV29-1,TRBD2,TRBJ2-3,TGCAGCGTCGGACTAGCGGGAGGGCCGACAGATACGCAGTATTTT,CSVGLAGGPTDTQYF
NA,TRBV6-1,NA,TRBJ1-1,TGTGCCAGCAGTGACGTCAGGTACACTGAAGCTTTCTTT,CASSDVRYTEAFF
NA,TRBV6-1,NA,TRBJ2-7,TGTGCCAGTTGTAGAAGAGGGGCGACCTACGAGCAGTACTTC,CASCRRGATYEQYF
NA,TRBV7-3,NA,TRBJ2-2,TGTGCCAGCGGCGCCTCGAACACCGGGGAGCTGTTTTTT,CASGASNTGELFF
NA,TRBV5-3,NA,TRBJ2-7,TGTGCCAGAAGCCTGAAAGGACAGAGCTCCTACGAGCAGTACTTC,CARSLKGQSSYEQYF
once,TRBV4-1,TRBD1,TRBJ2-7,TGCGCCAGCAGCCAAGTGACAGGGGGCGCTTCTACGGCCCAGCGGTACTTC,CASSQVTGGASTAQRYF
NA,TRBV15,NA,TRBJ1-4,TGTGCCACCAGCAGAGAAGCGTCGAATGAAAAACTGTTTTTT,CATSREASNEKLFF
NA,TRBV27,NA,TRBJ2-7,TGTGCCAGCAGCCCCTGGGGCGAAAGCTCCTACGAGCAGTACTTC,CASSPWGESSYEQYF
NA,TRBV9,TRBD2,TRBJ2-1,TGTGCCAGCAGCAGGACTAGCGGGAGGAGGTCCAATGAGCAGTTCTTC,CASSRTSGRRSNEQFF
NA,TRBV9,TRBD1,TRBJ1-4,TGTGCCAGCAGCCCGAGACAGGGCACTAATGAAAAACTGTTTTTT,CASSPRQGTNEKLFF
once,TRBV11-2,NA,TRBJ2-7,TGTGCCAGCAGCTCACTAGGGGGGGATTCCGCTTCCTACGAGCAGTACTTC,CASSSLGGDSASYEQYF
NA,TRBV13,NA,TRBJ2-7,TGTGCCAGCAGCTTAAAACGAAACTCCTACGAGCAGTACTTC,CASSLKRNSYEQYF
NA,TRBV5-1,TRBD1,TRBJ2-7,TGCGCCAGCAGTCACGGACAGGGACTCTCCTACGAGCAGTACTTC,CASSHGQGLSYEQYF
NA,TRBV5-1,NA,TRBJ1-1,TGCGCCAGCAGCTTGTTTCAAGGAGCTGAAGCTTTCTTT,CASSLFQGAEAFF
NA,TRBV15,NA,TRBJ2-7,TGTGCCACCAGCAGAGATGCAGGGAGCTCCTACGAGCAGTACTTC,CATSRDAGSSYEQYF
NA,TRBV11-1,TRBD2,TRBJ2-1,TGTGCCAGCAGCTCGTTTAGCGGGAGGCTCTACAATGAGCAGTTCTTC,CASSSFSGRLYNEQFF
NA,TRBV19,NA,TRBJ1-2,TGTGCCAGTAGTATACGGAGGGAATATGGCTACACCTTC,CASSIRREYGYTF
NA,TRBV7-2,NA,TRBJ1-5,TGTGCCAGCAGCTTAGTATCAGTAATCGGCAATCAGCCCCAGCATTTT,CASSLVSVIGNQPQHF
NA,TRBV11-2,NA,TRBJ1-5,TGTGCCAGCAGCCCGGGGGCCTGGCAGCCCCAGCATTTT,CASSPGAWQPQHF
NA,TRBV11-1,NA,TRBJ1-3,TGTGCCAGCAGCTTGGAACCAGGGGCCTCTGGAAACACCATATATTTT,CASSLEPGASGNTIYF
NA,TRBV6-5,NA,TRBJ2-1,TGTGCCAGCAGTTACTCTACCTGGCAGGCAAACAATGAGCAGTTCTTC,CASSYSTWQANNEQFF
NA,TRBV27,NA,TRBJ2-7,TGTGCCAGCAGTTTCCGGGCCTACGGTCCACTGGGAGGCTCCTACGAGCAGTACTTC,CASSFRAYGPLGGSYEQYF
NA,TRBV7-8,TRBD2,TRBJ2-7,TGTGCCAGCAGCCAACCTAGCGGGAGGGCCGGCGAGCAGTACTTC,CASSQPSGRAGEQYF
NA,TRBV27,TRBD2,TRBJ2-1,TGTGCCAGCAGTCCCCGAACTAGCGGGATGGGAGATGAGCAGTTCTTC,CASSPRTSGMGDEQFF
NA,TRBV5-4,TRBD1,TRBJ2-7,TGTGCCAGCAGCTGGACAGGGAACTCCTACGAGCAGTACTTC,CASSWTGNSYEQYF
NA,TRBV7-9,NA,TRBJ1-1,TGTGCCAGCAGCCTACAAACGGCAACTGAAGCTTTCTTT,CASSLQTATEAFF
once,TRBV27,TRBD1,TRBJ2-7,TGTGCCAGCAGTGCCCCAGGACAGGGGGCGAACGAGCAGTACTTC,CASSAPGQGANEQYF
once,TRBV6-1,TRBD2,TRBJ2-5,TGTGCCAGCAGTGAATATTCGCTAGCGGGATCCGTTCAGACCCAGTACTTC,CASSEYSLAGSVQTQYF
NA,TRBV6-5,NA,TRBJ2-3,TGTGCCAGCAGTTACACCGGAGGTATCGGGACAGATACGCAGTATTTT,CASSYTGGIGTDTQYF
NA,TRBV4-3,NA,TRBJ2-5,TGCGCCAACCGCTACCTTCTATGGGGCCAGTACTTC,CANRYLLWGQYF
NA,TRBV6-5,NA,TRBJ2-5,TGTGCCAGCAGTTTACAGTACCAAGAGACCCAGTACTTC,CASSLQYQETQYF
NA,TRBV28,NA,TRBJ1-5,TGTGCCAGCAGCCCCCGGAAGGGGTGGGATCAGCCCCAGCATTTT,CASSPRKGWDQPQHF
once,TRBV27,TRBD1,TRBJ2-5,TGTGCCAGCAGTAAATACAGGGGCCAAGAGACCCAGTACTTC,CASSKYRGQETQYF
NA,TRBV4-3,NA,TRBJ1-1,TGCGCCAGCAGCCAAGATCGGAGGGGCACTGAAGCTTTCTTT,CASSQDRRGTEAFF
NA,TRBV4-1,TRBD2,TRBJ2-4,TGCGCCAGCAGCCAATTTGGGACCCTAGCGGGGGCCAAAAACATTCAGTACTTC,CASSQFGTLAGAKNIQYF
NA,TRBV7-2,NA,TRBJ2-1,TGTGCCAGCAGCCCGGAGGTATACAATGAGCAGTTCTTC,CASSPEVYNEQFF
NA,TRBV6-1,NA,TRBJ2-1,TGTGCCAGTCTGTCGGGGTCCTACAATGAGCAGTTCTTC,CASLSGSYNEQFF
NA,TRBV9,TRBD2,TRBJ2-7,TGTGCCAGCAGCGTCGGGACTAGCTTCTACGAGCAGTACTTC,CASSVGTSFYEQYF
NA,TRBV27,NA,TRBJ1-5,TGTGCCAGCAGTTTAAGGGGGGCCGGGAATCAGCCCCAGCATTTT,CASSLRGAGNQPQHF
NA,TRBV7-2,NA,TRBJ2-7,TGTGCCAGCAGCTTAGGAGCGGAGACCTACGAGCAGTACTTC,CASSLGAETYEQYF
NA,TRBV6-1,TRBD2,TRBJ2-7,TGTGCCAGCAGCGCTAGCGGGAGGCCCACCTACGAGCAGTACTTC,CASSASGRPTYEQYF
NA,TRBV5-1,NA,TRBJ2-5,TGCGCCAGCAGCTCTACCGGGACCGCGGGAGAGACCCAGTACTTC,CASSSTGTAGETQYF
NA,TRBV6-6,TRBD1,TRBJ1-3,TGTGCCAGCAGCCCGACAGGGACTGGAAACACCATATATTTT,CASSPTGTGNTIYF
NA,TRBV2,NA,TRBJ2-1,TGTGCCAGCAGTGAAACAAATCCCCCCTACAATGAGCAGTTCTTC,CASSETNPPYNEQFF
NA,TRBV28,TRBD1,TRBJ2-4,TGTGCCAGCAGTAAGACAGGGAATAAAATAAACATTCAGTACTTC,CASSKTGNKINIQYF
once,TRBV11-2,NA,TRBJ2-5,TGTGCCAGCAGCTTAGTAATCTTCACAGAGACCCAGTACTTC,CASSLVIFTETQYF
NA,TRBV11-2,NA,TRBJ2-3,TGTGCCAGCAGCTTAAAACAGCCCACAGATACGCAGTATTTT,CASSLKQPTDTQYF
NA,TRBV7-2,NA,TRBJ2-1,TGTGCCAGCAGCATAGCGGCCAGCTCCTACAATGAGCAGTTCTTC,CASSIAASSYNEQFF
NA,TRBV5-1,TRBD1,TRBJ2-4,TGCGCCAGCAGCCCGATCGGGACAGGGACCAAAAACATTCAGTACTTC,CASSPIGTGTKNIQYF
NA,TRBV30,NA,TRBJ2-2,TGTGCCTGGAAGTATGGGGGACCACCCGGGGAGCTGTTTTTT,CAWKYGGPPGELFF
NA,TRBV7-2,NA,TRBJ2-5,TGTGCCAGCAGCGTGATGCCACAAGAGACCCAGTACTTC,CASSVMPQETQYF
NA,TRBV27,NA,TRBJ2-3,TGTGCCAGCAGTTTTAAAGTAGGGACAGATACGCAGTATTTT,CASSFKVGTDTQYF
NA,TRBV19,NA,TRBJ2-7,TGTGCCAGTAGTACCCCGGGACTTCCTTACGAGCAGTACTTC,CASSTPGLPYEQYF
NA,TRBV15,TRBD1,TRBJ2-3,TGTGCCACCAGCCCGCGACAGGGTTCCACAGATACGCAGTATTTT,CATSPRQGSTDTQYF
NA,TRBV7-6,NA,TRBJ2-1,TGTGCCAGCAGCTTAGCCAGTAGAGGTGAGCAGTTCTTC,CASSLASRGEQFF